These 12 T cell receptor beta chains were all obtained from the same sample, sequenced in a study of cytomegalovirus exposure and HLA in healthy donors. The PCR was carried out with 60 Vbeta primers and 13 Jbeta primers. Here immunoSEQ multiplex PCR was the method, and the copy in TCRdb shows in-frame clones only, minus some. The data show approximately 100,000 clones, over 60% seen once. Sample: PBMCs. All receptors derive from a female donor in good health and CMV-seropositive.

As to this clone: Given the absence of the conserved phenylalanine or tryptophan at the CDR3 end, a read error is likely. The CDR3 region is CASSLGAGSFTDTQYC. The DNA of the CDR3 is TGTGCCAGCAGCTTAGGTGCGGGGAGTTTCACAGATACGCAGTATTGT. V gene TRBV13 combines with J gene TRBJ2-3; D may be TRBD2 (6 bases). Trimming stripped 0 bases from V and 2 bases from J, with 12 bases between. Germline V CDR1 and CDR2: PRHDT, FYEKMQ (reference sequence). The length of the CDR3 is 16 residues.

This clone was seen a single time. Other nucleotide sequences in the sample specify the same CDR3. The chain combines TRBV9 with TRBJ1-6; D is possibly TRBD1 (6 bases). The V gene lost 1 base and the J gene lost 9 bases, with 11 bases spanning the gap. CDR3 length: 14 residues. CDR1 is SGDLS, CDR2 YYNGEE, per germline. CDR3 loop: CASSVKTGLSPLHF. CDR3 bases: TGTGCCAGCAGCGTAAAGACAGGCCTTTCACCCCTCCACTTT.

The V gene is TRBV11-2, the J gene TRBJ2-5, with a possible D match to TRBD2 (6 bases). The V end was cut by 9 bases, the J end by 3 bases, with 17 bases between. The CDR3 totals 14 residues. Germline CDR1 and CDR2: SGHAT and FQNNGV. The chain's CDR3 is CASKSLAAEETQYF. The CDR3 region has the DNA TGTGCCAGTAAAAGCTTAGCGGCAGAAGAGACCCAGTACTTC.

The CDR3 is CASSSGLTGELFF. CDR3 bases: TGTGCCAGCAGTTCGGGTCTTACCGGGGAGCTGTTTTTT. The J gene is TRBJ2-2, the V gene TRBV11-2; D uncertain. Germline CDR1 SGHAT, CDR2 FQNNGV. CDR3 length: 13 amino acids. The germline V and J ends were trimmed by 6 bases and 5 bases, with 10 bases remaining between them.

The genes are TRBV27 and TRBJ2-7; tentatively, D is TRBD2 (6 bases). V gave up 6 bases and J gave up 3 bases, with 12 bases separating them. The CDR3 spans 13 residues. Germline values: CDR1 MNHEY, CDR2 SMNVEV (reference sequence). The CDR3 sequence is CASSPGLNYEQYF. CDR3 coding DNA: TGTGCCAGCAGCCCGGGACTCAACTACGAGCAGTACTTC.

The rearrangement joins TRBV30 to TRBJ2-2, with 15 bases identical to TRBD2. The CDR3 has 16 residues. Germline loops: CDR1 GTSNPN, CDR2 SVGIG (reference sequence). CDR3 in amino acids: CAPGTSGGPNTGELFF. CDR3 nucleotide sequence: TGTGCACCCGGGACTAGCGGGGGGCCGAACACCGGGGAGCTGTTTTTT. Supplemented by reference TRBV30 and TRBJ2-2, the full variable domain reads SQTIHQWPATLVQPVGSPLSLECTVEGTSNPNLYWYRQAAGRGLQLLFYSVGIGQISSEVPQNLSASRPQDRQFILSSKKLLLSDSGFYLCAPGTSGGPNTGELFFGEGSRLTVL.

The rearrangement uses TRBV5-4 and TRBJ1-3; D may be TRBD1 (6 bases). CDR3 length equals 14 residues. The V end was cut by 4 bases, the J end by 3 bases, with 11 bases between. Germline loops: CDR1 SGHNT, CDR2 YYREEE (reference sequence). CDR3 DNA sequence: TGTGCCAGCAGCCCTAGGGGGAATGGAAACACCATATATTTT. This codes for CASSPRGNGNTIYF.

CDR3 sequence reads: CASRPWRNQPQHF. The CDR3 bases are TGTGCCAGTAGACCTTGGCGCAATCAGCCCCAGCATTTT. The chain is built from TRBV19 and TRBJ1-5; D remains unclear. The CDR3 consists of 13 residues. Trimming removed 6 bases at V and 2 bases at J, with 8 bases between. Germline CDR1 and CDR2: LNHDA and SQIVND (reference sequence).

CDR3 sequence reads: CASSPGQGTYEQYF. Written as DNA, the CDR3 is TGTGCCAGCTCACCGGGGCAGGGAACCTACGAGCAGTACTTC. The chain links TRBV18 to TRBJ2-5; D is perhaps TRBD1 (5 bases). Gene TRBJ2-7 matches the end of the DNA better, so the J call may be wrong. This CDR3 has 14 amino acids. Germline CDR1 and CDR2: KGHSH and LQKENI.

CDR3 nucleotides: TGTGCCAGTAGTAGAGAGCGGGGGGGACGGGACGATGAGCAGTTCTTC. This gives the protein CASSRERGGRDDEQFF. The chain employs TRBV19 and TRBJ2-1, with 10 bases that match TRBD2. The CDR3 sequence is 16 residues long. Germline CDR1 is LNHDA and CDR2 is SQIVND (reference sequence). Unmatched junction bases numbered 11, after V lost 4 bases and J lost 8 bases. The whole variable domain, remainder taken from reference TRBV19 and TRBJ2-1, is DGGITQSPKYLFRKEGQNVTLSCEQNLNHDAMYWYRQDPGQGLRLIYYSQIVNDFQKGDIAEGYSVSREKKESFPLTVTSAQKNPTAFYLCASSRERGGRDDEQFFGPGTRLTVL.

The genes are TRBV7-6 and TRBJ2-3, with a tentative D call TRBD2 (5 bases). Germline V gene sequence: CDR1 SGHVS, CDR2 FNYEAQ. There are 16 residues in the CDR3. V lost 1 base to trimming and J lost 5 bases, with 16 bases between them. In DNA form, the CDR3 reads TGTGCCAGCAGCTTAGGTGGTCTAGCCTCCCGAGATACGCAGTATTTT. Its protein product is CASSLGGLASRDTQYF. The whole variable domain, remainder taken from reference TRBV7-6 and TRBJ2-3, is GAGVSQSPRYKVTKRGQDVALRCDPISGHVSLYWYRQALGQGPEFLTYFNYEAQQDKSGLPNDRFSAERPEGSISTLTIQRTEQRDSAMYRCASSLGGLASRDTQYFGPGTRLTVL.

V gene TRBV4-1 combines with J gene TRBJ1-4; unclear D gene. Germline-derived CDR1 and CDR2 are MGHRA and YSYEKL. This CDR3 contains 17 residues. The V end lost 1 base, the J end lost 0 bases, and 12 bases lay between the germline ends. The CDR3 nucleotides read TGCGCCAGCAGCCAAGCGAAGAGGGAGTCAACTAATGAAAAACTGTTTTTT. Its protein is CASSQAKRESTNEKLFF.